This is a list of T cell receptor beta chains from one sample in a study of beta chain features in type 1 diabetes. The method was immunoSEQ multiplex PCR; TCRdb's version includes in-frame clones alone and lacks a portion of them. The repertoire holds 600,000 to 650,000 clones, with 15% as singletons. Sequenced: naive CD4+ T cells from blood. The receptors here all came from a man younger than 35 in good health. Both conserved end residues are part of each CDR3. Fields, in order: V gene, D gene, clone size, J gene, CDR3 DNA, CDR3 protein. The D gene is left open where the match is weak. The size entry is marked missing in some rows and otherwise reads once, few, many or a size class.

v_call: TRBV27
d_call: -
clone_size: few
j_call: TRBJ2-3
cdr3_nt: TGTGCCAGCAGACTTCAAGTGGGGGCAGATACGCAGTATTTT
cdr3_aa: CASRLQVGADTQYF

v_call: TRBV27
d_call: TRBD1
clone_size: few
j_call: TRBJ2-1
cdr3_nt: TGTGCCAGCAGTCGGACAGGGGGGACCTACAATGAGCAGTTCTTC
cdr3_aa: CASSRTGGTYNEQFF

v_call: TRBV4-3
d_call: TRBD2
clone_size: few
j_call: TRBJ2-1
cdr3_nt: TGCGCCAGCAGCCAAGATGAGCAGCGGGGGGGCCGAGAGTTCTTC
cdr3_aa: CASSQDEQRGGREFF

v_call: TRBV28
d_call: -
clone_size: -
j_call: TRBJ2-7
cdr3_nt: TGTGCCAGCAGTTCCCCCTCTGGGGGAAACGAGCAGTACTTC
cdr3_aa: CASSSPSGGNEQYF

v_call: TRBV7-2
d_call: TRBD2
clone_size: few
j_call: TRBJ2-3
cdr3_nt: TGTGCCAGCAGCTTAGTTACTGGCGGGGGGGATACGCAGTATTTT
cdr3_aa: CASSLVTGGGDTQYF

v_call: TRBV7-3
d_call: -
clone_size: few
j_call: TRBJ2-1
cdr3_nt: TGTGCCAGCAGCTTAGAGAAGAGCGATGAGCAGTTCTTC
cdr3_aa: CASSLEKSDEQFF

v_call: TRBV4-3
d_call: TRBD1
clone_size: -
j_call: TRBJ2-7
cdr3_nt: TGCGCCAGCAGCCAAGAGGGGCCGACAGGGGGCTTCGACGAGCAGTACTTC
cdr3_aa: CASSQEGPTGGFDEQYF

v_call: TRBV5-4
d_call: -
clone_size: -
j_call: TRBJ1-1
cdr3_nt: TGTGCCAGCAGCCCGGACAGTAAATCGGCTGAAGCTTTCTTT
cdr3_aa: CASSPDSKSAEAFF

v_call: TRBV10-3
d_call: TRBD1
clone_size: few
j_call: TRBJ2-2
cdr3_nt: TGTGCCATCCGCGGACAGGCGAACACCGGGGAGCTGTTTTTT
cdr3_aa: CAIRGQANTGELFF

v_call: TRBV7-3
d_call: -
clone_size: few
j_call: TRBJ2-7
cdr3_nt: TGTGCCAGCAGCCCCTACAGAGACTCCTACGAGCAGTACTTC
cdr3_aa: CASSPYRDSYEQYF

v_call: TRBV6-5
d_call: -
clone_size: -
j_call: TRBJ1-2
cdr3_nt: TGTGCCAGCAGTTCGGTCCTCCAGGGTAATGGCTACACCTTC
cdr3_aa: CASSSVLQGNGYTF

v_call: TRBV9
d_call: -
clone_size: -
j_call: TRBJ2-2
cdr3_nt: TGTGCCAGCAGCGTAGGCAGGGCCGACAACACCGGGGAGCTGTTTTTT
cdr3_aa: CASSVGRADNTGELFF

v_call: TRBV30
d_call: -
clone_size: few
j_call: TRBJ1-3
cdr3_nt: TGTGCCTGGACGCCGAAAACTGGAAACACCATATATTTT
cdr3_aa: CAWTPKTGNTIYF

v_call: TRBV28
d_call: -
clone_size: -
j_call: TRBJ2-2
cdr3_nt: TGTGCCAGCAGGTCCCGGACTTTAACCGGGGAGCTGTTTTTT
cdr3_aa: CASRSRTLTGELFF

v_call: TRBV9
d_call: TRBD2
clone_size: -
j_call: TRBJ2-7
cdr3_nt: TGTGCCAGCAGCCCGAAAGGGGGACTAGCGTTGTACGAGCAGTACTTC
cdr3_aa: CASSPKGGLALYEQYF

v_call: TRBV4-3
d_call: TRBD1
clone_size: few
j_call: TRBJ2-5
cdr3_nt: TGCGCCAGCAGCCAAGCCCGGACAGGGATGGAGACCCAGTACTTC
cdr3_aa: CASSQARTGMETQYF

v_call: TRBV27
d_call: -
clone_size: few
j_call: TRBJ1-1
cdr3_nt: TGTGCCAGCAGTCCCCGAGCGAACACTGAAGCTTTCTTT
cdr3_aa: CASSPRANTEAFF

v_call: TRBV27
d_call: -
clone_size: few
j_call: TRBJ2-7
cdr3_nt: TGTGCCAGCAGGGCGGCCCGCTTAGGCGAGCAGTACTTC
cdr3_aa: CASRAARLGEQYF

v_call: TRBV13
d_call: TRBD2
clone_size: few
j_call: TRBJ2-7
cdr3_nt: TGTGCCAGCAGCCCCCTTGCGGGAGGGTTATACGAGCAGTACTTC
cdr3_aa: CASSPLAGGLYEQYF

v_call: TRBV27
d_call: TRBD1
clone_size: -
j_call: TRBJ2-7
cdr3_nt: TGTGCCAGCAGTCCCCGAGGGACAGGGGGCTTTAGTAACTTAGGCGAGCAGTACTTC
cdr3_aa: CASSPRGTGGFSNLGEQYF

v_call: TRBV5-1
d_call: -
clone_size: few
j_call: TRBJ2-6
cdr3_nt: TGCGCCAGCAGCTCAGACAGGTCGAGTGGGGCCAACGTCCTGACTTTC
cdr3_aa: CASSSDRSSGANVLTF

v_call: TRBV5-1
d_call: TRBD1
clone_size: -
j_call: TRBJ1-2
cdr3_nt: TGCGCCAGCAGCCAACAGGGGAACTATGGCTACACCTTC
cdr3_aa: CASSQQGNYGYTF

v_call: TRBV6-1
d_call: -
clone_size: -
j_call: TRBJ2-5
cdr3_nt: TGTGCCAGCACCAGGGGGGCTGAGACCCAGTACTTC
cdr3_aa: CASTRGAETQYF

v_call: TRBV20-1
d_call: -
clone_size: -
j_call: TRBJ1-2
cdr3_nt: TGCAGTAGGGGTGGCTACACCTTC
cdr3_aa: CSRGGYTF

v_call: TRBV10-3
d_call: -
clone_size: -
j_call: TRBJ2-7
cdr3_nt: TGTGCCATCAGTGGGTGGGGACATTACGAGCAGTACTTC
cdr3_aa: CAISGWGHYEQYF

v_call: TRBV14
d_call: -
clone_size: -
j_call: TRBJ1-2
cdr3_nt: TGTGCCAGCAGCCAAGGGGGCCTCCTCAACTATGGCTACACCTTC
cdr3_aa: CASSQGGLLNYGYTF

v_call: TRBV2
d_call: -
clone_size: -
j_call: TRBJ1-2
cdr3_nt: TGTGCCAGCAGTGGCAGGGCGCCGATCTATGGCTACACCTTC
cdr3_aa: CASSGRAPIYGYTF

v_call: TRBV5-1
d_call: -
clone_size: few
j_call: TRBJ2-4
cdr3_nt: TGCGCCAGCAGCTTGGATGGCACTCGCTACTACTTC
cdr3_aa: CASSLDGTRYYF

v_call: TRBV28
d_call: -
clone_size: -
j_call: TRBJ1-3
cdr3_nt: TGTGCCAGCAGTTCCCACGGAGGGCTGTCGGTGGGACAATATTTT
cdr3_aa: CASSSHGGLSVGQYF

v_call: TRBV5-1
d_call: -
clone_size: -
j_call: TRBJ1-1
cdr3_nt: TGCGCCAGCAGCCCGGGCCATATGGGAGCTTTCTTT
cdr3_aa: CASSPGHMGAFF

v_call: TRBV4-2
d_call: TRBD2
clone_size: -
j_call: TRBJ2-5
cdr3_nt: TGTGCCAGCAGCCAAGGAACTAGCGGGAGGTTAGAGACCCAGTACTTC
cdr3_aa: CASSQGTSGRLETQYF

v_call: TRBV7-9
d_call: TRBD1
clone_size: -
j_call: TRBJ1-5
cdr3_nt: TGTGCCAGCAGCCCGGACAGGGCGAATCAGCCCCAGCATTTT
cdr3_aa: CASSPDRANQPQHF

v_call: TRBV9
d_call: -
clone_size: -
j_call: TRBJ2-7
cdr3_nt: TGTGCCAGCAGCCCATGGGAGGAGGGCGTTTTGGCCGAGCAGTACTTC
cdr3_aa: CASSPWEEGVLAEQYF

v_call: TRBV7-2
d_call: TRBD1
clone_size: -
j_call: TRBJ1-2
cdr3_nt: TGTGCCAGCAGCTCCAAAACAGGGGCGGCAGGTTATGGCTACACCTTC
cdr3_aa: CASSSKTGAAGYGYTF

v_call: TRBV10-3
d_call: -
clone_size: few
j_call: TRBJ1-3
cdr3_nt: TGTGCCATATTGGATCCGGGACGGATCTCTGGAAACACCATATATTTT
cdr3_aa: CAILDPGRISGNTIYF

v_call: TRBV29-1
d_call: TRBD1
clone_size: few
j_call: TRBJ2-2
cdr3_nt: TGCAGTCATCCGGGACAGGGTGTTTCCGGGGAGCTGTTTTTT
cdr3_aa: CSHPGQGVSGELFF

v_call: TRBV28
d_call: TRBD2
clone_size: few
j_call: TRBJ2-5
cdr3_nt: TGTGCCAGCAGTTACCCCGTGGTAGCGGGGAACCAAGAGACCCAGTACTTC
cdr3_aa: CASSYPVVAGNQETQYF

v_call: TRBV28
d_call: -
clone_size: -
j_call: TRBJ2-5
cdr3_nt: TGTGCCAGCAGTTTGTGGCTCGGTAGAGAGACCCAGTACTTC
cdr3_aa: CASSLWLGRETQYF

v_call: TRBV30
d_call: -
clone_size: few
j_call: TRBJ1-5
cdr3_nt: TGTGCCTGGACAAGACAGCATAGCAATCAGCCCCAGCATTTT
cdr3_aa: CAWTRQHSNQPQHF

v_call: TRBV7-6
d_call: -
clone_size: -
j_call: TRBJ2-1
cdr3_nt: TGTGCCAGCAGCTCTCCCCTGACTAGCTCCTACAATGAGCAGTTCTTC
cdr3_aa: CASSSPLTSSYNEQFF

v_call: TRBV5-1
d_call: -
clone_size: -
j_call: TRBJ1-2
cdr3_nt: TGCGCCAGCAGCTTTGAAGGGACATCCACTGGCTACACCTTC
cdr3_aa: CASSFEGTSTGYTF

v_call: TRBV18
d_call: -
clone_size: few
j_call: TRBJ2-5
cdr3_nt: TGTGCCAGCTCCACAACCTTGAAAGAGACCCAGTACTTC
cdr3_aa: CASSTTLKETQYF

v_call: TRBV19
d_call: -
clone_size: few
j_call: TRBJ2-2
cdr3_nt: TGTGCCAGTAACCCGATAGCGAACACCGGGGAGCTGTTTTTT
cdr3_aa: CASNPIANTGELFF